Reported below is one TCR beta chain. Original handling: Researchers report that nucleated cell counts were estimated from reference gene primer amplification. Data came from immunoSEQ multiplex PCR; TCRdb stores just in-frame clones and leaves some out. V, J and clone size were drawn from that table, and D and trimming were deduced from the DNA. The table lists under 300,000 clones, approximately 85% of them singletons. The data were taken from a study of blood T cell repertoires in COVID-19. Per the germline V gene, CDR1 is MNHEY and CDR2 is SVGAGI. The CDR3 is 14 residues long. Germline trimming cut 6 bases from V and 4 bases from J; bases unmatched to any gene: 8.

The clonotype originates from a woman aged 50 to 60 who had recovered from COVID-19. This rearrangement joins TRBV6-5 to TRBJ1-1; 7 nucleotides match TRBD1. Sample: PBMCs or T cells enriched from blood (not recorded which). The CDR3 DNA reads TGTGCCAGCAGCATTACGACAGGGACCACTGAAGCTTTCTTT. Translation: CASSITTGTTEAFF.